The present TCR beta chain was sequenced within a study of tumor-infiltrating lymphocytes in primary liver carcinoma. RNA and DNA were co-extracted from approximately 20-30 mg of unsorted bulk tissue. Germline CDR1 MNHNY, CDR2 SVGAGI (reference sequence). V shed 2 bases and J 5 bases; nucleotides not matched to a gene: 6. The CDR3 runs 15 residues. As regards this clonotype: Its antigen is still unknown.

Starting material of 450 to 500 ng total RNA yielded TCR beta cDNA via a constant-region primer. Employing slightly modified ARM-PCR, three nested multiplex PCR rounds were run, and these gave rise to the TCR beta libraries. Both of the initial two PCR rounds ran for nine to eleven cycles and employed TRBV1-TRBV30 forward primers alongside a C-beta reverse primer. TCRdb re-analysed the multiplex PCR reads in MiXCR, keeping a single row per CDR3 protein. The sample includes roughly 100,000 distinct CDR3 sequences, about four fifths of them seen just once. Overall study findings and caveats: All five tumor regions shared only about 7-24% of top clones.

The source is a man aged 40-50 years with primary liver carcinoma and hepatitis B virus infection. V and J are TRBV6-6 and TRBJ1-5; 7 positions agree with TRBD1. The sequenced sample was liver tumor tissue from sampling region 3. Subset reported: tumor region T3, left-lateral pole. The CDR3 coding sequence is TGTGCCAGCAGTTACGGACAGGTGGACGATCAGCCCCAGCATTTT. Protein product: CASSYGQVDDQPQHF.